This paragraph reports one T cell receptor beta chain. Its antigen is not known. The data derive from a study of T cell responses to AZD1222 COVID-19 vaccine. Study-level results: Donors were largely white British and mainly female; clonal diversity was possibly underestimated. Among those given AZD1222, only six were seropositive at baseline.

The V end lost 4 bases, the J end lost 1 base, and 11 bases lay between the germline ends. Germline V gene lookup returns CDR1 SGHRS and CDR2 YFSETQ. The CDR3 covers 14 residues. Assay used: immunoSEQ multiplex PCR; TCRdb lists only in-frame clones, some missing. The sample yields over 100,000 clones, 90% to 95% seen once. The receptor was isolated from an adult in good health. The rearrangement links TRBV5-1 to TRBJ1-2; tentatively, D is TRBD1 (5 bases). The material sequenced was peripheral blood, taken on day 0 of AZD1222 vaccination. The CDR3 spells CASSLGDDNYGYTF. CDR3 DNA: TGCGCCAGCAGCCTCGGGGACGATAACTATGGCTACACCTTC.